The sequence of this TCR beta chain was determined in a study of shared clonotypes between healthy human individuals. Across the whole study: Each donor's CD8 memory used one plate, CD8 naive two, each CD4 subset three.

With regard to this clone: The antigen is unknown.

Over several immunoSEQ plates, each subset's genomic DNA was distributed in even portions. The assay was immunoSEQ multiplex PCR, and TCRdb's table has in-frame clones only and misses some. The sample holds approximately 500,000 clones, 90% to 96% seen once. Study-level findings and limits: Compared with clonotypes that all four donors shared, non-shared clonotypes had lower generation probabilities. Clonotype sharing across a few donors was observed for about 5.5% of naive CD4 clonotypes.

Germline V gives CDR1 MDHEN, CDR2 SYDVKM. With 7 bases removed from V and 8 bases from J, the gap between germline ends came to 21 bases. The CDR3 is 16 amino acids. The specimen was naive CD4+ T cells sorted from blood. Noted subset: CD45RA+ positively selected. The chain carries TRBV28 and TRBJ1-6; TRBD1 might be the D (5 bases). The clonotype comes from a woman in her 30s in good health. Written as DNA, the CDR3 is TGTGCCAGCATTAGTTACGGGACGGTCCTAGATTCACCCCTCCACTTT. It codes for CASISYGTVLDSPLHF.